This TCR beta chain derives from a study of T-cell reconstitution after alpha-beta-depleted transplantation in children. This clonotype has at least ten counts. This CDR3 has 12 residues. With V trimmed by 2 bases and J by 9 bases, 1 base remained unmatched. Germline V CDR1 and CDR2: SEHNR, FQNEAQ (reference sequence). Unique molecular identifiers were built into the TCRbeta library. From the PCR reads, TCRdb called clonotypes with MiXCR, one entry per CDR3 protein. The table shows 200,000 to 250,000 distinct CDR3 sequences, with approximately 8.9% occurring only once. The J gene is TRBJ2-1, the V gene TRBV7-9; the match to TRBD1 covers 7 bases. The TCR comes from a male patient aged 5 to 17 who had a stem cell transplant for acute lymphoblastic leukemia, so the T cells may come from the graft donor. Sequenced here: PBMCs, mostly from graft donor cells, sampled 180 days after TCRalphabeta/CD19-depleted stem cell transplant. CDR3 amino acids: CASSLTGVEQFF. The CDR3, as DNA: TGTGCCAGCAGCTTAACAGGGGTTGAGCAGTTCTTC.